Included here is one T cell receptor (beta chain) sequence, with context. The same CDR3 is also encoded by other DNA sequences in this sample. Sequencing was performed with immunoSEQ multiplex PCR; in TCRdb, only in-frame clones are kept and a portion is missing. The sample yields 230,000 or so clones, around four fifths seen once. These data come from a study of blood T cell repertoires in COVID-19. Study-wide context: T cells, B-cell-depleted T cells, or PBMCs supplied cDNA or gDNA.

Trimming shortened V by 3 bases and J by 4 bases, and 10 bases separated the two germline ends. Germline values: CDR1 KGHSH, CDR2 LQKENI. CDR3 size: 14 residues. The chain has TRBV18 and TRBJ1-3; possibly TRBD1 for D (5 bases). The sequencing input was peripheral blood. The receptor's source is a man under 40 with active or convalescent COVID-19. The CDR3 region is CASSPQGAGNTIYF. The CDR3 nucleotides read TGTGCCAGCTCACCCCAGGGTGCAGGAAACACCATATATTTT.